The 30 T cell receptor beta chains below all came from one sample that was sequenced in a study of blood T cell repertoires in COVID-19. The table came from immunoSEQ multiplex PCR; TCRdb's copy has only in-frame clones and leaves some out. Among about 270,000 clones listed, more than 75% were seen once. Sample: peripheral blood. The receptors here all came from a man aged 40-55 years with active or convalescent COVID-19.

J is TRBJ1-5 and V is TRBV19; a possible D gene is TRBD1 (6 bases). Trimming cost V 5 bases and J 2 bases, with 10 bases left between them. From germline, CDR1 is LNHDA and CDR2 SQIVND (reference sequence). CDR3 size: 14 residues. CDR3 amino acids: CASSGGAGNQPQHF. The CDR3 DNA reads TGTGCCAGTAGTGGGGGGGCTGGCAATCAGCCCCAGCATTTT. Full variable domain (rest looked up from reference TRBV19 and TRBJ1-5): DGGITQSPKYLFRKEGQNVTLSCEQNLNHDAMYWYRQDPGQGLRLIYYSQIVNDFQKGDIAEGYSVSREKKESFPLTVTSAQKNPTAFYLCASSGGAGNQPQHFGDGTRLSIL.

A note on this clone: Distinct nucleotide sequences in the sample also encode this CDR3. The V and J genes are TRBV28 and TRBJ2-1, with 8 positions matching TRBD1. The CDR3 has 14 amino acids. Germline assignment: CDR1 MDHEN and CDR2 SYDVKM. After removal of 5 bases from V and 4 bases from J, the junction contained 4 bases not matched to a gene. The CDR3 region is CASSPGQVYNEQFF. CDR3 nucleotides: TGTGCCAGCAGTCCGGGACAGGTTTACAATGAGCAGTTCTTC.

The chain links TRBV6-6 to TRBJ2-3, with TRBD2 as a possible D gene (6 bases). In germline, CDR1 is MNHNY, CDR2 SVGAGI (reference sequence). The V gene lost 8 bases and the J gene lost 3 bases, with 12 bases spanning the gap. This CDR3 is 13 amino acids long. The CDR3 nucleotides are TGTGCCAGCGTGGGGGGTGGGACAGATACGCAGTATTTT. Amino acid sequence: CASVGGGTDTQYF.

Comment on this clone: The sample has other DNA sequences that encode this CDR3 too. The rearrangement links TRBV5-1 to TRBJ1-1; D gene unclear. The CDR3 contains 14 residues. Trimming stripped 0 bases from V and 0 bases from J, with 6 bases between. The V gene's germline CDR1 is SGHRS and CDR2 YFSETQ. CDR3: CASSLGRVNTEAFF. In DNA form, the CDR3 reads TGCGCCAGCAGCTTGGGCCGGGTGAACACTGAAGCTTTCTTT.

The J gene is TRBJ2-3, the V gene TRBV5-6, with 14 bases fitting TRBD2. Germline V CDR1 and CDR2: SGHDT, YYEEEE. Trimming removed 5 bases from V and 12 bases from J; junction bases left unmatched: 11. The CDR3 is 15 amino acids. As DNA, the CDR3 is TGTGCCAGCAGTGGGGGACTAGCGGGAGATAGCACCCAGTATTTT. This gives the protein CASSGGLAGDSTQYF.

The chain uses TRBV5-1 and TRBJ2-7, with 16 positions matching TRBD2. V was clipped by 4 bases and J by 2 bases; unmatched bases: 6. This CDR3 has 17 amino acids. Germline V lookup: CDR1 SGHRS, CDR2 YFSETQ. The CDR3 DNA follows: TGCGCCAGCAGCGCGGGACTAGCGGGAGGGCTGACCTACGAGCAGTACTTC. Translation gives CASSAGLAGGLTYEQYF.

V gene TRBV9 combines with J gene TRBJ2-3, with D possibly matching TRBD2 (5 bases). Deletions cut 0 bases from V and 4 bases from J, with 15 bases between. Germline V gene data show CDR1 as SGDLS and CDR2 as YYNGEE. The CDR3 runs 16 residues. The DNA of the CDR3 is TGTGCCAGCAGCGTAGGGGCAGCGGTTAGATCAGATACGCAGTATTTT. It specifies CASSVGAAVRSDTQYF.

This rearrangement joins TRBV4-2 to TRBJ2-7, with D possibly TRBD2 on 6 matching bases. The CDR3 has 15 amino acids. V was pared by 0 bases and J by 3 bases, with 12 bases between. Germline CDR1 LGHNA, CDR2 YNFKEQ. Here the CDR3 reads CASSQEPGSNYEQYF. The CDR3 DNA is TGTGCCAGCAGCCAAGAACCCGGGAGCAACTACGAGCAGTACTTC.

The chain recombines TRBV2 with TRBJ2-1; no reliable D call. Per germline, CDR1 SNHLY and CDR2 FYNNEI. This CDR3 comprises 10 residues. V lost 10 bases and J lost 12, with 13 bases in between. The CDR3 coding sequence is TGTGCCACCACAGTACTCGGGCAGTTCTTC. Protein: CATTVLGQFF.

The chain uses TRBV15 and TRBJ1-2; TRBD1 is a possible D gene (5 bases). The CDR3 contains 14 residues. Germline V gene data show CDR1 as LNHNV and CDR2 as YYDKDF (reference sequence). Trimming shortened V by 0 bases and J by 5 bases, and 10 bases separated the two germline ends. DNA for the CDR3: TGTGCCACCAGCAGAGATATCGGGGGTTATGGCTACACCTTC. Translated: CATSRDIGGYGYTF.

J is TRBJ2-1 and V is TRBV3-1 (or the pseudogene TRBV3-2); 7 bases line up with TRBD1. CDR1 and CDR2 (germline): LGHDT, YNNKEL (reference sequence). The length of the CDR3 is 15 residues. J gave up 6 bases and V 1 base, and 6 bases lay outside the gene matches. CDR3 in amino acids: CASSQGRGGPNEQFF. The CDR3 DNA follows: TGTGCCAGCAGCCAAGGTAGAGGGGGCCCCAATGAGCAGTTCTTC.

This chain connects TRBV9 to TRBJ2-5; 8 bases line up with TRBD2. Germline lookup yields CDR1 SGDLS and CDR2 YYNGEE. With V trimmed by 6 bases and J by 5 bases, 6 bases remained unmatched. The length of the CDR3 is 13 residues. CDR3 amino acids: CASNPGGLETQYF. In nucleotides, the CDR3 is TGTGCCAGCAACCCGGGGGGGCTGGAGACCCAGTACTTC. Using reference TRBV9 and TRBJ2-5 for the parts outside the CDR3, the full variable domain is DSGVTQTPKHLITATGQRVTLRCSPRSGDLSVYWYQQSLDQGLQFLIQYYNGEERAKGNILERFSAQQFPDLHSELNLSSLELGDSALYFCASNPGGLETQYFGPGTRLLVL.

The chain has TRBV3-1 (or the pseudogene TRBV3-2) and TRBJ2-1; TRBD2 agrees at 10 bases. Per germline, CDR1 LGHDT and CDR2 YNNKEL (reference sequence). V trimming: 4 bases; J trimming: 6 bases; junction bases outside the gene matches: 9. The CDR3 has 16 residues. The CDR3 DNA sequence: TGTGCCAGCAGCCCTCAACTAGCGGGAAGAGTCAATGAGCAGTTCTTC. As protein: CASSPQLAGRVNEQFF.

V usage is TRBV3-1 (or the pseudogene TRBV3-2) and J usage is TRBJ2-5; 9 bases line up with TRBD1. CDR3 length: 15 amino acids. J was trimmed by 5 bases and V by 8 bases; bases with no gene match: 12. Germline values: CDR1 LGHDT, CDR2 YNNKEL (reference sequence). CDR3 amino acids: CASVQWDRDEETQYF. The CDR3 coding sequence is TGTGCCAGCGTCCAATGGGACAGGGATGAGGAGACCCAGTACTTC.

V and J are TRBV28 and TRBJ2-7, with 8 positions matching TRBD2. Germline CDR1 reads MDHEN; CDR2 reads SYDVKM. This CDR3 has 14 amino acids. J lost 3 bases, V lost 3 bases, and 4 bases had no gene match. CDR3 bases: TGTGCCAGCAGTTTCGGGGGGGAAATCTACGAGCAGTACTTC. Its protein is CASSFGGEIYEQYF.

The chain links TRBV5-1 to TRBJ2-7; weak D call: TRBD2 (5 bases). Trimming took 4 bases from V and 0 from J, leaving 20 bases between them. The CDR3 totals 17 residues. Germline-derived CDR1 and CDR2 are SGHRS and YFSETQ. The CDR3 DNA reads TGCGCCAGCAGCCCCACCCGGGGAGCGGAGATCTCCTACGAGCAGTACTTC. The encoded protein is CASSPTRGAEISYEQYF.

This chain joins TRBV3-1 (or the pseudogene TRBV3-2) and TRBJ2-7; weak D call: TRBD1 (6 bases). V was pared by 4 bases and J by 5 bases, with 15 bases between. Germline CDR1 and CDR2: LGHDT and YNNKEL (reference sequence). This CDR3 is 14 amino acids long. CDR3 amino acids: CASSLRMAGDEQYF. CDR3 nucleotides: TGTGCCAGCAGCCTTCGAATGGCAGGGGACGAGCAGTACTTC.

The V and J genes are TRBV15 and TRBJ1-2, with 9 nucleotides matching TRBD1. Germline trimming cut 2 bases from V and 7 bases from J; bases unmatched to any gene: 5. This CDR3 comprises 14 residues. CDR1 is LNHNV and CDR2 is YYDKDF in the germline V gene (reference sequence). The CDR3 region is CATSRMGQGSGYTF. The CDR3 DNA sequence: TGTGCCACCAGCAGAATGGGACAGGGAAGTGGCTACACCTTC.

Written as DNA, the CDR3 is TGTGCCAGCAGCCATGGGACAGAGGCCTACGAGCAGTACTTC. It is translated as CASSHGTEAYEQYF. V is TRBV7-9 and J is TRBJ2-7; 7 bases align to TRBD1. The J segment lost 2 bases and the V segment lost 5 bases, leaving 6 bases of the junction unmatched. The V gene's germline CDR1 is SEHNR and CDR2 FQNEAQ (reference sequence). The CDR3 consists of 14 residues.

The chain links TRBV5-5 to TRBJ2-3; D is perhaps TRBD1 (5 bases). Trimming pared 2 bases from V and 0 bases from J, leaving 10 bases between. Germline V lookup: CDR1 SGHKS, CDR2 YYEKEE (reference sequence). The CDR3 has 15 amino acids. In DNA, the CDR3 is TGTGCCAGCAGCTTACGCCAGGGTAGCACAGATACGCAGTATTTT. It translates to CASSLRQGSTDTQYF. Complete variable domain (other parts from reference TRBV5-5 and TRBJ2-3): DAGVTQSPTHLIKTRGQQVTLRCSPISGHKSVSWYQQVLGQGPQFIFQYYEKEERGRGNFPDRFSARQFPNYSSELNVNALLLGDSALYLCASSLRQGSTDTQYFGPGTRLTVL.

The rearrangement uses TRBV3-1 (or the pseudogene TRBV3-2) and TRBJ1-6, with 7 bases fitting TRBD1. Trimming at V came to 0 bases and at J to 8 bases, leaving 7 bases not matched to a gene. The CDR3 extends over 16 amino acids. Germline V lookup: CDR1 LGHDT, CDR2 YNNKEL (reference sequence). CDR3 region: CASSQDSAGGYSPLHF. As DNA, the CDR3 is TGTGCCAGCAGCCAAGATTCGGCAGGGGGGTATTCACCCCTCCACTTT.

The chain combines TRBV6-1 with TRBJ1-1; D not resolved. Trimming shortened V by 3 bases and J by 5 bases, and 13 bases separated the two germline ends. The CDR3 is made up of 14 amino acids. CDR1 is MNHNS, CDR2 SASEGT, per germline. This chain's CDR3 is CASSEVEGRTEAFF. For the CDR3, the DNA is TGTGCCAGCAGTGAGGTGGAGGGTCGGACTGAAGCTTTCTTT.

V gene TRBV7-9 combines with J gene TRBJ1-5; 10 bases are a match to TRBD1. Germline V gene data show CDR1 as SEHNR and CDR2 as FQNEAQ (reference sequence). Losses at the gene ends were 2 bases for V and 0 bases for J; bases not matched to a gene: 10. This CDR3 region has 19 residues. Here the CDR3 DNA reads TGTGCCAGCAGCTTACCGGGACAGGGGAGATTGAATAGCAATCAGCCCCAGCATTTT. This codes for CASSLPGQGRLNSNQPQHF.

The count of this clone is one. The V call is TRBV2, the J call TRBJ1-5; D is uncertain. The CDR3 is 15 residues long. The V gene's germline CDR1 is SNHLY and CDR2 FYNNEI. Trimming shortened V by 6 bases and J by 0 bases, and 12 bases separated the two germline ends. The CDR3 protein is CASRQDGLSNQPQHF. The CDR3 coding sequence is TGTGCCAGCAGGCAGGACGGACTTAGCAATCAGCCCCAGCATTTT.

The chain links TRBV19 to TRBJ2-3; 14 bases line up with TRBD2. CDR1 is LNHDA and CDR2 is SQIVND in the germline V gene (reference sequence). The CDR3 covers 18 residues. V lost 3 bases and J lost 4; bases outside the gene matches: 9. CDR3 bases: TGTGCCAGTAGTATCCGGGGACTAGCGGGAGTCAGCGCAGATACGCAGTATTTT. It translates to CASSIRGLAGVSADTQYF.

CDR3 DNA sequence: TGTGCCAGCAGACAACGACCGGGACAGTTAGCCAAAAACATTCAGTACTTC. It specifies CASRQRPGQLAKNIQYF. The chain combines TRBV5-6 with TRBJ2-4; TRBD1 agrees at 7 bases. Per the germline V gene, CDR1 is SGHDT and CDR2 is YYEEEE. This CDR3 comprises 17 residues. V shed 5 bases and J 0 bases; nucleotides not matched to a gene: 11.

The chain links TRBV5-1 to TRBJ1-2; the match to TRBD1 covers 8 bases. CDR1 SGHRS and CDR2 YFSETQ come from the germline V gene. This CDR3 comprises 14 residues. The V gene end was trimmed by 4 bases and the J gene end by 7 bases; junction bases not matched to a gene: 9. Here the CDR3 reads CASSISGGASGYTF. The CDR3 DNA reads as TGCGCCAGCAGCATATCAGGGGGCGCGAGTGGCTACACCTTC.

This clone was found a few times. The rearrangement uses TRBV7-9 and TRBJ2-7; D is unclear. Germline V gives CDR1 SEHNR, CDR2 FQNEAQ (reference sequence). The CDR3 contains 13 residues. V was trimmed by 5 bases and J by 5 bases, leaving 13 bases between them. The DNA for the CDR3 is TGTGCCAGCAGCCGTAATCAGGCTAACGAGCAGTACTTC. Translation gives CASSRNQANEQYF.

The V call is TRBV27, the J call TRBJ2-3; D perhaps matches TRBD1 (5 bases). CDR3 length: 15 residues. Germline CDR1 and CDR2: MNHEY and SMNVEV (reference sequence). The V end was cut by 0 bases, the J end by 7 bases, with 14 bases between. The CDR3 loop is CASSLSRRGGNTQYF. CDR3 DNA: TGTGCCAGCAGTTTATCACGTAGGGGTGGGAATACGCAGTATTTT.

The V gene is TRBV9, the J gene TRBJ1-6; TRBD1 might be the D (5 bases). The CDR3 totals 15 residues. Between the trimmed V and J ends, which lost 2 bases and 8 bases, there was a span of 14 bases. Germline V lookup: CDR1 SGDLS, CDR2 YYNGEE. Here the CDR3 DNA reads TGTGCCAGCAGCGTTGGGGGGGTTGGTCATTCACCCCTCCACTTT. Protein product: CASSVGGVGHSPLHF.